This note documents a single T cell receptor (beta chain) sequence. This clone's antigen is unknown. Base-call qualities are not available, and no considerably larger clone is one nucleotide away. The cohort was made up of around 720 healthy bone marrow donors. All cohort members were sampled while nominally healthy, although unrecorded immune exposures were likely present. The donor tested CMV seronegative and was one of the 352 seronegative cohort members. A peripheral blood sample was collected from each donor, and TCR beta sequencing was performed on peripheral blood mononuclear cells. The Qiagen DNeasy Blood Extraction Kit was used to extract genomic DNA from the blood cell samples. The entry originates in a study of cytomegalovirus exposure and HLA in healthy donors (TCRdb year 2017). Background for the entire study: An earlier analysis of 550 to 700 of the donors reported 250 to 350 Gb of sequence data and 117 million unique TCR beta sequences from 150 million to 200 million T cells. The study used immunosequencing to profile the T cell repertoires of several hundred subjects and linked those repertoires to cytomegalovirus serostatus. To predict cytomegalovirus infection status, the study combined high-throughput TCR immunosequencing, statistical association of individual TCRs with disease status, and machine learning. The study aimed to test whether signatures of past pathogen exposure could be identified by cataloging public T cell receptors. All discovery cohort repertoires had been generated using a single sequencing platform. Both class I and class II loci were covered by HLA typing, at four-digit resolution. Donor age, sex, ethnicity and CMV serostatus were collected together with the repertoire data. In a later analysis, previously published TCR beta repertoires from roughly 710 donors were re-analyzed and high-resolution HLA genotyping was added so that TCR occurrence patterns could be studied. On average, around 200,000 unique TCR beta nucleotide sequences were sequenced per donor among 398 genotyped donors of the cohort, with roughly a sixth of those sequences being non-productive. About 300 gigabases of sequencing data and approximately 85 million unique TCR sequences were included in an early release covering about 700 HLA-typed donors. In addition to the first cohort of about 650 subjects, a separate validation cohort of 130 or so different subjects was used. Five DR-DQ haplotypes were treated as single units for association and clustering because of strong linkage in the cohort. An earlier analysis of fewer than 750 of the donors used high-throughput TCR beta sequencing to judge whether each TCR beta V gene segment behaved as functional or pseudogenic. A later genetic analysis used genome-wide SNP genotypes for about three fifths of the roughly 700 donors, treating that subset as a discovery cohort. The number of donors typed differed by locus, with roughly 629-640 for A, B, C, DRB1 and DQB1, roughly 520 for DQA1, 600 to 610 for DPA1, and some 440 for DPB1. The later analysis used no new phenotypic data to find candidate immune exposures, relying instead on TCR beta sequences and their occurrence across donors. Of the 350 to 450 genotyped donors, approximately 80% were placed in the genetic ancestry cluster associated with self-reported Caucasian donors.

Looking up the germline V gene yields CDR1 SGHRS and CDR2 YFSETQ. Germline trimming: 4 bases from V, 9 bases from J; junction bases outside gene matches: 3. Including the terminal cysteine and phenylalanine, the CDR3 comprises 12 residues. Of the read, only the CDR3 DNA is kept; its 36 bases are in frame from base 1. Library method: the immunoSEQ multiplex PCR assay. The multiplex PCR relied on a mix of 60 forward primers for TCR Vbeta segments and 13 reverse primers for TCR Jbeta segments. The CDR3 region of rearranged TCR beta genes was amplified from genomic DNA by a multiplex PCR assay. The Illumina HiSeq System was used to sequence the amplified TCR beta libraries as 87-base-pair reads. On the authors' methods: A later analysis counted about 80 million unique TCR beta chains across the 650 to 800 repertoires, and approximately 11 million of these chains were shared by at least two donors. A nearest-neighbor algorithm error-corrected the raw reads and collapsed the reads into unique sequences, merging closely related sequences to remove PCR and sequencing errors. V, D and J gene segments were assigned by aligning CDR3 sequences to IMGT reference sequences. For a sequence to be retained, a match of at least six nucleotides was required to both a V gene segment and a J gene segment. A rearrangement was called productive if the CDR3 had no stop codons and remained in frame with V and J, and every other rearrangement was called non-productive. CDR3 was defined according to IMGT convention as the region running from the second conserved V-encoded cysteine to the conserved J-encoded phenylalanine. The earlier analysis of some 600 of the donors excluded sequences that lacked an unambiguous match to a single V gene segment. An earlier analysis of approximately 590 of the donors called V segments functional above 56.7% productive rearrangements and segregating when the between-donor standard deviation exceeded 5%. To diagnose cytomegalovirus status from the catalog of TCR beta chain sequences, a statistical classification framework was built. A later analysis assigned V and J genes by comparing TCR nucleotide sequences with IMGT/GENE-DB human TR gene sequences. A later analysis assigned CDR3 sequences and most-parsimonious VDJ recombination scenarios with the TCRdist pipeline. In a later analysis, every TCR beta chain was defined by the combination of its CDR3 amino acid sequence and its V-gene family, and reads without a unique V-gene family were dropped. In a later analysis, 450 to 600 highly shared, low-generation-probability nucleotide sequences were removed to address suspected cross-contamination and a sequencing artifact. In a later analysis, a clonal expansion index was calculated for each public chain from normalized within-repertoire ranks of inferred template counts. In a later analysis, generation probabilities were computed with a VDJ recombination model fitted to out-of-frame rearrangements, and the resulting probabilities were checked against IGoR. Hypergeometric tests were used in a later analysis to score TCR-TCR, TCR-HLA and TCR-CMV co-occurrence, with a repertoire-size bias correction applied to the TCR pairs. To estimate false discovery rates, a later analysis permuted the HLA or CMV assignments 20 times. In a later analysis, co-occurring TCRs were grouped using DBSCAN, and TCRdist sequence similarity was added for clustering within HLA-allele-positive subsets. For co-occurrence clustering, repertoires with fewer than 30,000 or more than 120,000 public chains were excluded, along with a handful of repertoires with anomalous nucleotide sharing. What TCRdb holds here is the immuneACCESS table cut down to in-frame rearrangements. Part of the clones is not present; checked against another copy, under half of the missing clones reflect an unresolved V gene, and the others are unexplained. The V and J calls and clone size are taken from that table; D and trimming were inferred from the DNA. The sample has around 200,000 clones on record, 80% of them singletons. Clones ranked in the top ten supply about 0.7% of the sample.

The research as a whole found: Broadly in line with IMGT annotations, most TCR beta V segments showed up in productive rearrangements about 87% or about 30% of the time in an earlier analysis of 587 of the donors. The study listed approximately 150 TCR beta chains as associated with cytomegalovirus. In a later analysis, most CMV-associated TCR beta chains were found to appear HLA-restricted, with HLA associations seemingly driven largely by CMV exposure. In a later analysis, several top co-occurrence clusters were reported to appear linked to parvovirus B19, influenza, CMV and Epstein-Barr virus. When HLA alleles, especially DR and DQ, strongly co-occurred, attributing TCR associations to individual alleles was difficult. According to a later genetic analysis, donors in an Asian-associated ancestry cluster had fewer N-insertions in productive TCRs than the roughly 700-donor mean. Linkage disequilibrium might explain the correlated functional status among segregating V segments, but an unknown experimental factor could not be ruled out. Some IMGT-functional V segments, including TRBV6-2 and TRBV6-3, could not be told apart with the 87-base-pair reads, so those segments were excluded. In a later analysis, HLA-associated TCR beta chains showed more clonal expansion and lower generation probabilities than non-associated chains that were equally common. In vitro tests confirmed that a few of the cytomegalovirus-associated TCR beta chains recognize cytomegalovirus antigens. HLA typing was unavailable for some donors at each locus, so association tests used only the typed subset. Because counts were too low, about 18 rarely observed V segments, including chromosome 9 orphons, were left out of the earlier analysis of about 500 of the donors. The sequencing pipeline was judged likely to have produced a cluster of highly shared sequence variants as a technical artifact. Immune exposure information for the cohort was limited to CMV serostatus. In a later analysis, TCR association rates were found to vary across HLA loci, with the most associated TCRs seen for DRB1 alleles and the fewest for HLA-C alleles. The presence/absence analyses assumed that sequencing depth was roughly uniform across donors, and that assumption may not be true. While some public TCRs were present in many individuals, most TCR sequences turned up only very rarely across donors. A further reported finding was that TCR beta sequences accurately predicted the HLA-A and HLA-B alleles for most subjects in the first cohort. The classifier was reported to diagnose cytomegalovirus status with high specificity and sensitivity in both the original cohort and the validation cohort. It was suggested by the authors that the approach could potentially be generalized to other disease states and immunological phenotypes. Specific HLA alleles were associated with 16,951 TCR beta sequences at a false discovery rate of 0.05 in a later analysis. In a later genetic analysis, a missense DCLRE1C variant was associated with V-gene and J-gene trimming of TCR beta chains, and the association was replicated in an independent cohort. Only TCR beta chains were sequenced in this cohort, and the absence of alpha or paired-chain data limited detectable features.

The chain uses TRBV5-1 and TRBJ2-1; 8 bases in between match TRBD1. The receptor's source is a boy aged 5 to 17 in good health and CMV-seronegative. Sequenced input: PBMCs. The CDR3 reads CASSPQGGEQFF. The DNA sequence is given as TGCGCCAGCAGCCCACAGGGGGGTGAGCAGTTCTTC.